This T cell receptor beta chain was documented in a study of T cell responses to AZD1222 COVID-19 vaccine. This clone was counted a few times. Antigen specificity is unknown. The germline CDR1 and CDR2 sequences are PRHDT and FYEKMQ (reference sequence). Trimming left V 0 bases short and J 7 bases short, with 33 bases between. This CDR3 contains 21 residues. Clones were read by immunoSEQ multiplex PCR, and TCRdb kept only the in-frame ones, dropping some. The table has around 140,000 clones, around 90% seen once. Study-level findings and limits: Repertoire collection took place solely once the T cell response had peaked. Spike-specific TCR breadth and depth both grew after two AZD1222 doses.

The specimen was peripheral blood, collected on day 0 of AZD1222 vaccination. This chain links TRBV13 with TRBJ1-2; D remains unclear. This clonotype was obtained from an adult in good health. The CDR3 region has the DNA TGTGCCAGCAGCTTAGGCGGTTCATTTGGGTCAGGAGGGTATGGTCTCGGTGGCTACACCTTC. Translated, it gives CASSLGGSFGSGGYGLGGYTF. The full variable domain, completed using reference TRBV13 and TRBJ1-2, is AAGVIQSPRHLIKEKRETATLKCYPIPRHDTVYWYQQGPGQDPQFLISFYEKMQSDKGSIPDRFSAQQFSDYHSELNMSSLELGDSALYFCASSLGGSFGSGGYGLGGYTFGSGTRLTVV.